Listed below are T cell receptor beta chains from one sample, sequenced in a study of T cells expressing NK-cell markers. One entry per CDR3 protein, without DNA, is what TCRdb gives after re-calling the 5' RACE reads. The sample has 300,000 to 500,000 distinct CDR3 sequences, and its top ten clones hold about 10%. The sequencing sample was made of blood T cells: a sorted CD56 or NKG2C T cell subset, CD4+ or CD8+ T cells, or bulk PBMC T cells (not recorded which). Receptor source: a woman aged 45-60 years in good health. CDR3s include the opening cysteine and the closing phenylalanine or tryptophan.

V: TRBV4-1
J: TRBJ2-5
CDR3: CASSQTSGNQETQYF

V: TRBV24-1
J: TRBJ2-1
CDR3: CATSDPHRGGRRNEQFF

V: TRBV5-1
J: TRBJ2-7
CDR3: CASSLRQGWYEQYF

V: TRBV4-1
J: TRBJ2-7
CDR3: CASSNEGEGKWEQYF

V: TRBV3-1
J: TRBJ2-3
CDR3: CASSQFQRSSTDTQYF

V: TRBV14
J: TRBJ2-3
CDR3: CASSQGMGTEYTQYF

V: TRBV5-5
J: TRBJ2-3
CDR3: CASSPKGVFTDTQYF

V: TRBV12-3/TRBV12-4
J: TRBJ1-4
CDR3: CASRQGLGSNEKLFF

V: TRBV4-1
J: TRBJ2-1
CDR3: CASSQEWGNEQFF

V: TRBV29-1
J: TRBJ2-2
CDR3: CSVDVAGGRDGELFF

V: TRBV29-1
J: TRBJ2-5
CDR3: CSVEDLAGEQLKETQYF

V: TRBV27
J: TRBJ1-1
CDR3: CASSLWSASEAFF

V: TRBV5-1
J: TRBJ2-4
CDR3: CASSLAGGALKNIQYF

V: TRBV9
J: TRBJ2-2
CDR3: CASSVVGFSGELFF

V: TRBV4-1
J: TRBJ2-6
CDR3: CASSHEGSGANVLTF

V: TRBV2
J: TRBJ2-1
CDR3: CASSPVGVSYNEQFF

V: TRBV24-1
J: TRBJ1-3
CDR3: CATSERQGAGNTIYF

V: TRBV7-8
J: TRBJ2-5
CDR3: CASRHLGGETQYF

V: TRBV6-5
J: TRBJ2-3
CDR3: CASSEAVPTDTQYF

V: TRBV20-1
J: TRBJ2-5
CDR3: CSAELAVQETQYF

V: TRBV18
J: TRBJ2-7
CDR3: CASSPGTGGNYEQYF

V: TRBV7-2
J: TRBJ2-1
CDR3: CASSLSPHESRQFF

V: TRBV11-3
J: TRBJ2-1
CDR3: CASSLDLRLAGNNEQFF